This TCR beta chain was profiled in a study of regulatory T cells in long-lasting Graves disease (dated by TCRdb to the early 2020s). Background for the entire study: In the newly diagnosed Graves' disease group, patients had been taking antithyroid drugs for less than 3 months. TCR sequencing covered 13 persistent and around 20 newly diagnosed Graves' disease patients, some 33 samples in total. Persistent Graves' disease patients were compared with newly diagnosed Graves' disease patients by peripheral blood TCR sequencing and RNA sequencing. The study took place in China and was registered as a clinical trial. What the research found in general, with its limitations: TRBV28, TRBJ1-2 and TRBJ2-5 were preferentially used in persistent disease, while TRBV20-1 and TRBJ2-1 were favored in newly diagnosed disease. A larger number of public clonotypes was shared among persistent patients (around 3,000) than among newly diagnosed patients (about 990). Only the TCR beta chain was sequenced and analyzed. Peripheral blood alone was examined, since thyroid tissue, which constituted the primary lesion, could not be accessed. Lower TCR Shannon entropy and fewer highly expanded clones were observed in persistent Graves' disease patients than in newly diagnosed patients, which suggested clonal expansion. As a limitation, the authors acknowledged that the small sample size may reduce accuracy.

Trimming leaves V shorter by 0 bases and J shorter by 5 bases, with the junction holding 3 bases beyond the gene matches. The CDR3 covers 13 residues, taking in both the cysteine and the phenylalanine. Solely the CDR3 DNA is kept, with 39 bases framed from the first base. CDR1 and CDR2 are read off the germline V gene (reference sequence) as GTSNPN and SVGIG. This specimen's time point label, per the study, means: newly diagnosed GD, antithyroid drugs for less than 3 months. For both TCR sequencing and RNA sequencing, RNA was extracted from PBMCs in TRIzol. Graves' disease was diagnosed according to American Thyroid Association guidelines. Patients for the study were recruited at an endocrinology department in Xi'an, China. From each patient, around 9 milliliters of peripheral blood was collected into an EDTA anticoagulant tube. Ficoll Paque Plus density gradient separation was used to isolate PBMCs, and no further T cell sorting was performed. An Agilent 2100 Bioanalyzer and agarose gel were used to assess RNA quality, and a NanoDrop 2000 was used to measure RNA concentration.

The sample holds many counts of this clonotype. Its antigen has not been determined. No much larger clone exists at a distance of one base, and base qualities are not known. The library was made by multiplex PCR. The instrument given in TCRdb is Illumina HiSeq 4000. To build TCR beta libraries, CDR3 regions were amplified by Arm-PCR using iRepertoire HTBI primers. Before sequencing, the PCR products underwent gel purification. In the paper's pipeline: Gene usage analysis of CDR3 amino acid clonotypes relied on the approximately 62 TRBV and more than twelve TRBJ segments identified across samples. Filtered high-quality paired reads were merged into contigs using COPE and FqMerger. BLAST was used to align contigs to the IMGT TRBV, TRBD and TRBJ reference genes, and CDR3 was defined following IMGT. Any clonotype with a frequency above 0.1% was classified as a highly expanded clone. Shannon entropy served as the measure of repertoire diversity, while the Gini coefficient captured V-J evenness. Clonotypes shared by more than one individual were considered public. TCRdb cleaned the public reads at Q25 with fastp, built clones with MiXCR and kept in-frame beta chains. Rows with one shared CDR3 protein collapse into an entry with the most common genes and DNA. Here the V and J calls rest on TCRdb's processing, not on the authors' analysis. The sample table shows over 500,000 distinct CDR3 sequences, and 15% to 20% are seen once. Clones ranked in the top ten supply about 11% of the sample.

These data were also reused for a study on T cells in Graves' hyperthyroidism and ophthalmopathy. As the second publication notes: A patient counted as having stable Graves' hyperthyroidism if no progression to ophthalmopathy occurred over 18 months of follow-up. Hyperthyroidism patients were newly diagnosed, had a disease duration of under 2 months, and were aged 18 to 65 years. Exclusion was applied to patients with uncontrolled infections, other autoimmune diseases, pregnancy or lactation. Diagnoses were established on the basis of clinical symptoms, serum thyroxine and TRAb, thyroid ultrasound, and orbital computed tomography. For the first round of RT-PCR on the TCR CDR3, the HTBI primer set was used together with the Qiagen OneStep RT-PCR kit. Most expanded thyroid clonotypes (frequency above 0.001) were also found in blood, which suggests that blood repertoires may mirror thyroid immune responses. A 13 V-J signature model separated ophthalmopathy from stable hyperthyroidism, with around 90% sensitivity and 81% to 83% specificity in cross-validation and 80%/75% in testing. During validation, the model predicted progression to ophthalmopathy a median of about 5.9 months ahead of onset, with almost 71% sensitivity and 72.22% specificity. To identify TCR V-J signatures that set the groups apart, the researchers used a discovery cohort of 100 or so patients, made up of 43 with Graves' ophthalmopathy and some 60 with stable Graves' hyperthyroidism. Prospective prediction of ophthalmopathy was tested in an independent validation cohort of under 20 hyperthyroidism patients and approximately 17 patients who later progressed to ophthalmopathy. For training and testing, the 100 patients in the discovery cohort were randomly divided in a 7:3 ratio. The study also compared thyroid tissue and blood T-cell repertoires from over 5 Graves' hyperthyroidism patients. Following sampling, methimazole starting at 30 mg daily was given to hyperthyroidism patients, and high-dose intravenous methylprednisolone was given to ophthalmopathy patients. The libraries were constructed in a second round of multiplex PCR and then size-selected and purified. The libraries were sequenced on an Illumina HiSeq2000 using paired-end 100 bp reads. SOAPnuke was used to process the raw data, with reads discarded if the reads contained adapters or uncalled bases, had a mean Phred below 15, or lacked an exact constant-primer or identifier match. COPE v1.2.5 was used to merge the high-quality paired reads, and each unique nucleotide sequence was defined as a clonotype. Clonotypes were aligned to IMGT TRBV, TRBD and TRBJ reference segments using MiTCR v1.1. The analysis was restricted to V-J combinations with a frequency above 0.0001, which together covered roughly 99% of the repertoires. A TCS score was defined as the ratio of F50 (clonal expansion) to E x V (chaos), with BLOSUM62-based TCRdist applied between CDR3 peptides within each V-J. Welch's t-statistics and random forest reduced roughly 530 V-J features to 13, which were used in a naive Bayes classifier (R e1071). No statistical method was used to set the sample size in advance, and investigators knew the group allocation. The paper describes TCR Vbeta CDR3 sequencing of 140 or so peripheral blood samples, made up of approximately 40 ophthalmopathy patients, 70 to 80 hyperthyroidism patients and some 17 progressor patients.

The specimen comprised peripheral blood mononuclear cells (PBMCs), sampled at new diagnosis, from a patient treated with antithyroid drugs. The receptor was isolated from a man in his late teens or twenties with Graves disease. Donor details come from another sample of the same person, matched by shared clones. This receptor chain uses TRBV30 and TRBJ2-5; 7 junctional bases match TRBD1. The CDR3 amino acid sequence is: CAWSVLGGETQYF. Here is the DNA: TGTGCCTGGAGTGTTCTAGGGGGCGAGACCCAGTACTTC.